This TCR beta chain was captured by sequencing in a study of cytomegalovirus exposure and HLA in healthy donors. This clone has just one count. Distinct nucleotide sequences in the sample also encode this CDR3. In the PCR, 60 Vbeta and 13 Jbeta primers were used. Method: immunoSEQ multiplex PCR; TCRdb's copy keeps in-frame clones and lacks some. This sample has tens of thousands of clones, with roughly 76% found just once. This CDR3 has 14 amino acids. V was cut by 4 bases and J by 6 bases, with 16 bases left in between. Germline V lookup: CDR1 MDHEN, CDR2 SYDVKM. What was sequenced was PBMCs. This chain uses TRBV28 with TRBJ2-7; D call uncertain. The sequence derives from a male donor in good health and CMV-seronegative. Written as DNA, the CDR3 is TGTGCCAGCAGTTCCCGACAATATCCATTCGAGCAGTACTTC. Translation: CASSSRQYPFEQYF.